One and the same sample provided the 19 T cell receptor beta chains below, sequenced in a study of cytomegalovirus exposure and HLA in healthy donors. PCR used 60 Vbeta primers and 13 Jbeta primers. The assay was immunoSEQ multiplex PCR, and TCRdb's table has in-frame clones only and misses some. The table records tens of thousands of clones, roughly 71% of them present only once. What was sequenced was PBMCs. The source of these receptors is a middle-aged man in good health and CMV-seropositive.

This clone was observed a few times. The chain uses TRBV5-8 and TRBJ2-1; no clear D. Germline V lookup: CDR1 SGHTS, CDR2 YDEGEE. Trimming cost V 4 bases and J 9 bases, with 8 bases left between them. CDR3 length: 11 residues. The CDR3 DNA reads TGTGCCAGCAGCCGAAGAGTTGAGCAGTTCTTC. Protein: CASSRRVEQFF.

The chain carries TRBV25-1 and TRBJ1-1; possibly TRBD1 for D (6 bases). Germline values: CDR1 MGHDK, CDR2 SYGVNS. The CDR3 covers 14 residues. Trimming took 1 base from V and 4 from J, leaving 10 bases between them. The CDR3 loop is CASSELDRSTEAFF. CDR3 sequence (DNA): TGTGCCAGCAGTGAATTGGACAGAAGCACTGAAGCTTTCTTT.

This clone was counted between two and nine times. The rearrangement uses TRBV7-3 and TRBJ2-1, with D tentatively TRBD1 (6 bases). The germline gives CDR1 SGHTA, CDR2 FQGTGA. V lost 5 bases to trimming and J lost 10 bases, with 18 bases between them. This CDR3 region has 14 residues. CDR3 sequence (DNA): TGTGCCAGCAGCCAAGACCCACAGGGCGACGAGCAGTTCTTC. Its translation: CASSQDPQGDEQFF.

The rearrangement links TRBV5-4 to TRBJ2-1; 14 bases are a match to TRBD2. The V gene's germline CDR1 is SGHNT and CDR2 YYREEE (reference sequence). Germline trimming cut 7 bases from V and 10 bases from J; bases unmatched to any gene: 16. The CDR3 runs 17 residues. The CDR3 sequence: CASSTGATSGGAGEQFF. CDR3 in DNA: TGTGCCAGCTCTACTGGGGCGACTAGCGGGGGGGCCGGGGAGCAGTTCTTC.

This clone was observed once. V usage is TRBV7-8 and J usage is TRBJ2-3, with D unresolved. V lost 2 bases, J lost 5 bases, and 2 bases lay in between. This CDR3 spans 11 amino acids. Germline values: CDR1 SGHVS, CDR2 FQNEAQ. CDR3 nucleotides: TGTGCCAGCAGCTTACAAGATACGCAGTATTTT. It encodes CASSLQDTQYF.

The CDR3 is CAWSPSGRAGNTIYF. DNA of the CDR3: TGTGCCTGGTCCCCCTCGGGCAGGGCGGGAAACACCATATATTTT. The chain has TRBV30 and TRBJ1-3; weak D call: TRBD1 (5 bases). Germline V CDR1 and CDR2: GTSNPN, SVGIG (reference sequence). The V and J ends lost 5 bases and 4 bases respectively, with 18 bases between them. The CDR3 runs to 15 residues.

This clone occurred a few times. The V call is TRBV6-1, the J call TRBJ1-3; D not resolved. V was trimmed by 3 bases and J by 5 bases, leaving 14 bases between them. This CDR3 is 15 amino acids long. Germline CDR1 reads MNHNS; CDR2 reads SASEGT. CDR3 nucleotides: TGTGCCAGCAGTGACCGGCGAGGCTTTAGAAACACCATATATTTT. This codes for CASSDRRGFRNTIYF.

This chain links TRBV6-6 with TRBJ1-5, with 9 bases fitting TRBD1. CDR3 length equals 15 residues. The trim removed 3 bases at V and 7 bases at J, leaving 7 bases unmatched. Germline V gene sequence: CDR1 MNHNY, CDR2 SVGAGI (reference sequence). The CDR3 spells CASSYRTGVFQPQHF. The CDR3 bases are TGTGCCAGCAGTTATAGGACAGGGGTTTTCCAGCCCCAGCATTTT.

This clone has just one count. The chain joins TRBV7-6 to TRBJ2-1; TRBD2 matches 9 bases. The CDR3 sequence is 16 residues long. Germline trimming cut 1 base from V and 4 bases from J; bases unmatched to any gene: 5. The V gene's germline CDR1 is SGHVS and CDR2 FNYEAQ. The CDR3 DNA is TGTGCCAGCAGCTTAGGACCGGGACTAGCATACAATGAGCAGTTCTTC. This sequence encodes CASSLGPGLAYNEQFF.

The chain uses TRBV15 and TRBJ1-2, with D maybe TRBD1 (6 bases). Per germline, CDR1 LNHNV and CDR2 YYDKDF (reference sequence). V was pared by 6 bases and J by 4 bases, with 12 bases between. This CDR3 contains 13 residues. As DNA, the CDR3 is TGTGCCACCAGGGCCGGGACAAGCTATGGCTACACCTTC. Translating gives CATRAGTSYGYTF.

Only a few counts were recorded for this clone. The chain combines TRBV5-1 with TRBJ2-7; D possibly corresponds to TRBD2 (6 bases). This CDR3 is 15 amino acids long. Per the germline V gene, CDR1 is SGHRS and CDR2 is YFSETQ. V lost 5 bases, J lost 3 bases, and 18 bases lay in between. Here the CDR3 reads CASSPTSGLIYEQYF. CDR3 sequence (DNA): TGCGCCAGCAGTCCGACATCGGGACTTATCTACGAGCAGTACTTC.

This chain uses TRBV7-2 with TRBJ2-5; no clear D gene. V lost 6 bases, J lost 2 bases, and 10 bases lay in between. In germline, CDR1 is SGHTA, CDR2 FQGNSA. The CDR3 is made up of 13 amino acids. CDR3 sequence: CASRLTLQETQYF. CDR3 sequence (DNA): TGTGCCAGCAGGTTGACTCTTCAAGAGACCCAGTACTTC.

The genes are TRBV6-1 and TRBJ1-1; the D gene is possibly TRBD1 (5 bases). Germline assignment: CDR1 MNHNS and CDR2 SASEGT. Trimming pared 1 base from V and 3 bases from J, leaving 9 bases between. This CDR3 has 14 amino acids. The chain's CDR3 is CASSEERGHTEAFF. As DNA, the CDR3 is TGTGCCAGCAGTGAAGAGCGGGGACACACTGAAGCTTTCTTT.

The chain combines TRBV5-1 with TRBJ2-2; D remains ambiguous. The V gene's germline CDR1 is SGHRS and CDR2 YFSETQ. The CDR3 spans 13 residues. V was pared by 0 bases and J by 4 bases, with 4 bases between. CDR3 bases: TGCGCCAGCAGCTTGGAGCTCACCGGGGAGCTGTTTTTT. It is translated as CASSLELTGELFF.

The genes are TRBV5-4 and TRBJ1-2; 11 bases match TRBD1. Germline CDR1 is SGHNT and CDR2 is YYREEE (reference sequence). This CDR3 spans 16 amino acids. V was clipped by 9 bases and J by 4 bases; unmatched bases: 14. The CDR3, as DNA: TGTGCCAACCATTACAAGGGACAGGGGGAGGGCTATGGCTACACCTTC. Protein sequence: CANHYKGQGEGYGYTF.

This clone occurred once. The chain has TRBV6-5 and TRBJ2-3, with a tentative D call TRBD1 (6 bases). Per germline, CDR1 MNHEY and CDR2 SVGAGI. V dropped 7 bases and J dropped 2 bases, with 16 bases sitting between them. This CDR3 contains 15 residues. Here the CDR3 reads CASTKQGSPTDTQYF. The CDR3 nucleotides read TGTGCCAGCACTAAACAGGGCTCCCCCACAGATACGCAGTATTTT.

The chain uses TRBV5-1 and TRBJ2-7; D gene ambiguous. The CDR3 totals 10 residues. The V gene lost 6 bases and the J gene lost 4 bases, with 5 bases spanning the gap. Germline V CDR1 and CDR2: SGHRS, YFSETQ. CDR3 in DNA: TGCGCCAGCATAAAATACGAGCAGTACTTC. Amino acids: CASIKYEQYF.

About this clone: One junction end does not reproduce the germline sequence, and a read error may be involved. The CDR3 reads CASSGPGQLHF. The CDR3 DNA reads TGTGCCAGCAGTGGACCGGGACAATTACACTTC. The chain has TRBV6-1 and TRBJ2-4; perhaps TRBD1 as D (6 bases). The CDR3 loop spans 11 amino acids. Germline CDR1 MNHNS, CDR2 SASEGT.

DNA for the CDR3: TGTGCCAGCGGGAGGGACAAGAACACTGAAGCTTTCTTT. Encoded protein: CASGRDKNTEAFF. The chain carries TRBV2 and TRBJ1-1; D is possibly TRBD1 (6 bases). Germline lookup yields CDR1 SNHLY and CDR2 FYNNEI. The CDR3 extends over 13 amino acids. V lost 8 bases to trimming and J lost 1 base, with 11 bases between them.